These T cell receptor beta chains were read from a single sample in a study of blood T cell repertoires in COVID-19. Generated by immunoSEQ multiplex PCR, the TCRdb table keeps only in-frame clones and is missing some. The table lists just under 150,000 clones, approximately 81% of them singletons. Sequencing was done on a sample of peripheral blood. These receptors were taken from a human donor with acute or convalescent COVID-19. The donor label of this sample is uncertain. The CDR3 runs from the conserved cysteine through the conserved F or W. Fields, in order: V gene, J gene, clone size, D gene, CDR3 protein, CDR3 DNA. A D gene is named only where the DNA matches it firmly. Only some rows state a clone size, as once, few, many or a class for expanded clones.

V gene: TRBV7-3
J gene: TRBJ1-2
clone size: -
D gene: -
CDR3 protein: CASSFDGRGENYGYTF
CDR3 DNA: TGTGCCAGCAGCTTCGACGGACGGGGGGAGAACTATGGCTACACCTTC

V gene: TRBV6-6
J gene: TRBJ2-1
clone size: -
D gene: TRBD1
CDR3 protein: CASIRDRGEQFF
CDR3 DNA: TGTGCCAGCATAAGGGACAGGGGTGAGCAGTTCTTC

V gene: TRBV20-1
J gene: TRBJ1-2
clone size: once
D gene: -
CDR3 protein: CSASEGGYGYTF
CDR3 DNA: TGCAGTGCTAGTGAAGGGGGATATGGCTACACCTTC

V gene: TRBV7-2
J gene: TRBJ2-7
clone size: -
D gene: TRBD2
CDR3 protein: CASSLGSSGGFYEQYF
CDR3 DNA: TGTGCCAGCAGCTTAGGATCTAGCGGGGGTTTCTACGAGCAGTACTTC

V gene: TRBV7-2
J gene: TRBJ2-1
clone size: -
D gene: -
CDR3 protein: CASSRQGGAYEQFF
CDR3 DNA: TGTGCCAGCAGCCGTCAAGGGGGGGCCTATGAGCAGTTCTTC

V gene: TRBV10-3
J gene: TRBJ2-3
clone size: -
D gene: -
CDR3 protein: CAITDTTSTDTQYF
CDR3 DNA: TGTGCCATAACTGACACAACTAGCACAGATACGCAGTATTTT

V gene: TRBV3-1/TRBV3-2
J gene: TRBJ1-3
clone size: -
D gene: -
CDR3 protein: CASSLQTVSGNTIYF
CDR3 DNA: TGTGCCAGCAGCCTTCAGACAGTCTCTGGAAACACCATATATTTT

V gene: TRBV6-5
J gene: TRBJ1-1
clone size: -
D gene: -
CDR3 protein: CASRGQMNTEAFF
CDR3 DNA: TGTGCCAGCAGAGGACAGATGAACACTGAAGCTTTCTTT

V gene: TRBV6-5
J gene: TRBJ1-1
clone size: once
D gene: -
CDR3 protein: CASSYSPRDTEAFF
CDR3 DNA: TGTGCCAGCAGTTACTCGCCCAGGGATACTGAAGCTTTCTTT

V gene: TRBV6-5
J gene: TRBJ1-2
clone size: -
D gene: -
CDR3 protein: CASSYSAANYGYTF
CDR3 DNA: TGTGCCAGCAGTTACTCGGCCGCTAACTATGGCTACACCTTC

V gene: TRBV18
J gene: TRBJ1-5
clone size: once
D gene: TRBD1
CDR3 protein: CASSPSGTAGNQPQHF
CDR3 DNA: TGTGCCAGCTCGCCGTCGGGGACAGCTGGAAATCAGCCCCAGCATTTT

V gene: TRBV6-2/TRBV6-3
J gene: TRBJ1-5
clone size: -
D gene: -
CDR3 protein: CASSSPARGDQPQHF
CDR3 DNA: TGTGCCAGCAGCTCCCCGGCACGGGGGGATCAGCCCCAGCATTTT

V gene: TRBV7-2
J gene: TRBJ1-1
clone size: -
D gene: -
CDR3 protein: CASSFGGLKAFF
CDR3 DNA: TGTGCCAGCAGCTTCGGGGGTTTGAAAGCTTTCTTT

V gene: TRBV27
J gene: TRBJ2-7
clone size: -
D gene: -
CDR3 protein: CASSLLGRDYEQYF
CDR3 DNA: TGTGCCAGCAGTTTATTAGGCAGGGACTACGAGCAGTACTTC

V gene: TRBV29-1
J gene: TRBJ2-3
clone size: few
D gene: TRBD2
CDR3 protein: CSVDGLAGDYTDTQYF
CDR3 DNA: TGCAGCGTTGATGGACTAGCGGGAGACTACACAGATACGCAGTATTTT

V gene: TRBV19
J gene: TRBJ2-2
clone size: -
D gene: -
CDR3 protein: CASSMGAGTGELFF
CDR3 DNA: TGTGCCAGTAGTATGGGGGCGGGCACCGGGGAGCTGTTTTTT

V gene: TRBV7-3
J gene: TRBJ2-3
clone size: -
D gene: TRBD2
CDR3 protein: CASSFSGRATDTQYF
CDR3 DNA: TGTGCCAGCAGCTTTAGCGGGAGGGCTACAGATACGCAGTATTTT

V gene: TRBV5-1
J gene: TRBJ1-2
clone size: -
D gene: TRBD1
CDR3 protein: CASSAGQSNYGYTF
CDR3 DNA: TGCGCCAGCAGCGCGGGACAGTCTAACTATGGCTACACCTTC

V gene: TRBV19
J gene: TRBJ2-1
clone size: once
D gene: TRBD2
CDR3 protein: CASSIGGSGASGEQFF
CDR3 DNA: TGTGCCAGTAGTATAGGCGGGAGCGGGGCGTCGGGGGAGCAGTTCTTC